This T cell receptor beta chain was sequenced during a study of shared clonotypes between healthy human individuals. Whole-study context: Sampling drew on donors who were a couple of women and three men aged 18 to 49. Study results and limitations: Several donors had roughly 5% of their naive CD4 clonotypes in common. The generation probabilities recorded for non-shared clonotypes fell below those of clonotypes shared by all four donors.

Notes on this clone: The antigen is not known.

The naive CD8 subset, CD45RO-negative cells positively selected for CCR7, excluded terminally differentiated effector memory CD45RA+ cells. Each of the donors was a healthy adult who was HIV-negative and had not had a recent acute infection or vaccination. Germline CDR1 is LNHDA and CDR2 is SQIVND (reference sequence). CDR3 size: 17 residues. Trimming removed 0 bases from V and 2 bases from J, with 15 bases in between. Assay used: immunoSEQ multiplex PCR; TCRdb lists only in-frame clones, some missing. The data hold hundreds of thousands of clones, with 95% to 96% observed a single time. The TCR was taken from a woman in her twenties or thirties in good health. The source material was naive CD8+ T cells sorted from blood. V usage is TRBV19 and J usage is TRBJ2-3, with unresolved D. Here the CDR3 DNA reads TGTGCCAGTAGTATAGAAGCAACAGACATATTCACAGATACGCAGTATTTT. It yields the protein CASSIEATDIFTDTQYF.